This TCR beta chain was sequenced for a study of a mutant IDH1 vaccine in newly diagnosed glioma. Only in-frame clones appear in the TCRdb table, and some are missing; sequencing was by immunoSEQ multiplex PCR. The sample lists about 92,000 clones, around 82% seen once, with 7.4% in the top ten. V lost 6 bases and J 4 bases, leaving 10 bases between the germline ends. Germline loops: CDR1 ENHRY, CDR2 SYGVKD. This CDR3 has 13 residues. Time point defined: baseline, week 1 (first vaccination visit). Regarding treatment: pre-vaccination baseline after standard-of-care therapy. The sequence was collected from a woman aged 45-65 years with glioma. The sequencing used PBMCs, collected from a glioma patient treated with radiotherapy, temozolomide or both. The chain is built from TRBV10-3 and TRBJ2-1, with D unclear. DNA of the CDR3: TGTGCCATCAGGAACCTAAATTACAATGAGCAGTTCTTC. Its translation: CAIRNLNYNEQFF.